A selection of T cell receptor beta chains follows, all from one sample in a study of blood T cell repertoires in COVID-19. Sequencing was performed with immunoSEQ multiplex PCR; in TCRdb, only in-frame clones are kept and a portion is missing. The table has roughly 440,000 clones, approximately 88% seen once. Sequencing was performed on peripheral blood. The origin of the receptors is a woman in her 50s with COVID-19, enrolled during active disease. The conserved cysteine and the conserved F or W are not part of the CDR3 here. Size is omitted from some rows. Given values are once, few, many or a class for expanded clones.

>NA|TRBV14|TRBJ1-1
ASSQDRLGAPRRTEAF
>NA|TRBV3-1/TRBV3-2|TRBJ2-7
ASSQDASGEYYEQY
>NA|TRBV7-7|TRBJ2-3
ASSSSVGGDTQY
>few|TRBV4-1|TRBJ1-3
ASSQRTGRTGNTIY
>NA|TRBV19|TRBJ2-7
ASSMTETAQY
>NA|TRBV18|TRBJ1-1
ASSPEEDFTEAF
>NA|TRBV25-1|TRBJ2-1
ASEGLGNEQF
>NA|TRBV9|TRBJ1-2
ASSLGQGSGYT
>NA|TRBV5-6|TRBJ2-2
ASSPDRGRGDTGELF
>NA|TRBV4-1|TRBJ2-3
ASSPTIGGSTDTQY
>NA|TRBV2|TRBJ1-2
ASTRGSGYGYT
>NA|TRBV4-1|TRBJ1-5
ASSRLQGNQPQH
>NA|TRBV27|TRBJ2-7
ASSPPPGFLGHEQY
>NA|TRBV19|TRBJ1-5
ASSSQPQGVGNQPQH
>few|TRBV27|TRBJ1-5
ASSLGGSAGPQH
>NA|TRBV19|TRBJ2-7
ASSRAGDSYEQY
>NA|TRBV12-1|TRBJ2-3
ASSRLAGAKKNTDTQY
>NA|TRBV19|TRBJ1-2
ASSSYTGADGYT
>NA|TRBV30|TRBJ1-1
AWNPYSGGAF
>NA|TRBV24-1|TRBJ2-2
ATSDLGTSGAVTGELF
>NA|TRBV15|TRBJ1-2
ATSSRRSPYGYT
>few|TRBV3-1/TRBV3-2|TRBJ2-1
ASSRFNEQF
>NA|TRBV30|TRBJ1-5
AWSTGGEIQPQH
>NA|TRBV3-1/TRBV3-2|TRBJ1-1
ASSRRDRNTEAF
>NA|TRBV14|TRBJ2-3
ASSQASGGENTDTQY
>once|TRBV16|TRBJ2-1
ASSLHVGAGGPYNEQF
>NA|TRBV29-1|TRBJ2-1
SVKQGYNEQF
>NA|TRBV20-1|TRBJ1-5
SASYGGRGNQPQH
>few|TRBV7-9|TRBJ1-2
ASSLGGAGGYT
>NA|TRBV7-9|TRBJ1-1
ASLTQGTEAF
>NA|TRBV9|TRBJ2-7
ASSAHRGPFYEQY
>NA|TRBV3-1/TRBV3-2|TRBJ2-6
ASCQAFSGANVLT
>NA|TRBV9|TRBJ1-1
ASSVGGGGDAEAF
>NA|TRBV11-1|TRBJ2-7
ASSSRQGTYEQY
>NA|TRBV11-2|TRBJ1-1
ASSLEAQGADTEAF
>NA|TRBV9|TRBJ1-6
ASSVVGTGDSPLH
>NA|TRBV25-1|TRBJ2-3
ASSESGDRGMYTQY
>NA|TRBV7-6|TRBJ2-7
ASSLAPGHKTYEQY
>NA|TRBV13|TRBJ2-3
ASLKGGGRSTDTQY
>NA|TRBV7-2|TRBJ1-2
ASSLDAGTGALYGYT
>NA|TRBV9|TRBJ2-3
ASSVLELTTSTDTQY
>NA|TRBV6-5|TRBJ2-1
ASSYSTGSYNEQF
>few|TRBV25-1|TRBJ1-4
ASSQGAGGKLF
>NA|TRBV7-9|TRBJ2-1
ASRSGTGKGNEQF
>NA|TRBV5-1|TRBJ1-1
ASSMDGGRVNTEAF
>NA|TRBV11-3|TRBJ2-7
ASSEGGNEQY
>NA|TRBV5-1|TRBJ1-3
ASSQGRGPLPGNTIY
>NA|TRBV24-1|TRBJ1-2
ATSAPDRGNYGYT
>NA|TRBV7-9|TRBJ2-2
ASSFPGESGELF
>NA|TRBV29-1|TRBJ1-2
SVEWDRRSGYT
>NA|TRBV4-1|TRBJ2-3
ASSRSGTSGGSGSGDTQY
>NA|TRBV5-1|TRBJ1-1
ASSAAVNTEAF
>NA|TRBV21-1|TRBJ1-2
ASPSTGSGGYGYT
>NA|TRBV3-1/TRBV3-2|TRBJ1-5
ASSPLSSNQPQH